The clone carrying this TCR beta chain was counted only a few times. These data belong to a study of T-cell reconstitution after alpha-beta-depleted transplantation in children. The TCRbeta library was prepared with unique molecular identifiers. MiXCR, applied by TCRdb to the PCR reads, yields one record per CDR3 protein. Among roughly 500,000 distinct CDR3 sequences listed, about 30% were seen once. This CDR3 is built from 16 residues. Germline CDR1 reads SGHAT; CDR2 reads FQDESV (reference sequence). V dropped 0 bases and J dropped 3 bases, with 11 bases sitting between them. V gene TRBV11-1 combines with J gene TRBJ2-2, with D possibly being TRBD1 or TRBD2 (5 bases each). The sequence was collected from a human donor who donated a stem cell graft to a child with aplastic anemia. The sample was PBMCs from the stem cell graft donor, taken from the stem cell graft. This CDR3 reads CASSLAQGVDTGELFF. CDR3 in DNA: TGTGCCAGCAGCTTAGCCCAGGGAGTGGACACCGGGGAGCTGTTTTTT.